This TCR beta chain was identified during a study of CD8 T cells in Susac syndrome. Overall study results and limits: TCR sequencing and HLA analysis covered a relatively small number of individuals.

Trimming shortened V by 1 base and J by 5 bases, and 20 bases separated the two germline ends. The germline gives CDR1 DFQATT, CDR2 SNEGSKA (reference sequence). This CDR3 is 16 amino acids long. In the case of this clonotype: The antigen is undetermined.

Random hexamers were used to reverse transcribe an amount of 0.5 to 1 ug RNA. The CDR3 of TCR beta was amplified by immunoSEQ multiplex PCR across 54 Vbeta and 13 Jbeta. MiXCR, applied by TCRdb to the immunoSEQ multiplex PCR reads, yields one record per CDR3 protein. The table shows around 120,000 distinct CDR3 sequences, with about 94% occurring only once. The source of this sequence is a human donor with multiple sclerosis. The rearrangement links TRBV20-1 to TRBJ2-5, with D tentatively TRBD1 or TRBD2 (7 bases each). Sequenced material: CD4+ T cells from PBMCs. The CDR3 region is CSARVGRGRSGETQYF. The DNA for the CDR3 is TGCAGTGCTAGAGTGGGGAGGGGGCGAAGTGGCGAGACCCAGTACTTC.